Reported below is one T cell receptor beta chain. The data are from a study of blood T cell repertoires in COVID-19. This table comes from immunoSEQ multiplex PCR, and its TCRdb copy is limited to in-frame clones, with some not included. This sample yields fewer than 350,000 clones, of which 80% to 95% are seen a single time; 6.8% belongs to the top ten. The trim removed 2 bases at V and 3 bases at J, leaving 11 bases unmatched. The CDR3 extends over 17 amino acids. The germline V gene encodes CDR1 LGHNA and CDR2 YNFKEQ. This TCR came from a young woman with COVID-19, enrolled during active disease. The sequenced sample was peripheral blood. V usage is TRBV4-2 and J usage is TRBJ2-7, with TRBD2 identical over 9 bases. This CDR3 is CASSQPGGLANNYEQYF. In DNA, the CDR3 is TGTGCCAGCAGCCAACCAGGGGGACTAGCTAACAACTACGAGCAGTACTTC.